The rows below give T cell receptor beta chains drawn from one sample of a study of shared clonotypes between healthy human individuals. Assay used: immunoSEQ multiplex PCR; TCRdb lists only in-frame clones, some missing. The table includes 1 million to 1.3 million clones, about 80% detected once. The sample comprised memory CD4+ T cells from PBMCs. Source of these receptors: a man in his late teens or twenties in good health. Some clones in this sample may be carry-over from other donors' samples. Each CDR3 is given with its conserved first and last residue. A D gene is named only where the DNA matches it firmly. Clone size is given for some rows only: seen once, a few or many times, or a class if the clone is expanded.

D,J,size,V,CDR3,DNA
NA,TRBJ1-5,few,TRBV11-2,CASRRYSNQPQHF,TGTGCCAGCCGTAGATATAGCAATCAGCCCCAGCATTTT
NA,TRBJ1-1,NA,TRBV28,CASLVGSQHTEAFF,TGTGCCAGCTTGGTGGGATCCCAACACACTGAAGCTTTCTTT
NA,TRBJ1-2,NA,TRBV7-9,CASSLDRAGGYTF,TGTGCCAGCAGCTTAGACAGGGCAGGTGGCTACACCTTC
NA,TRBJ2-7,NA,TRBV6-5,CASSYEPGYEQYF,TGTGCCAGCAGTTACGAGCCTGGCTACGAGCAGTACTTC
NA,TRBJ2-6,few,TRBV19,CASSITSSPLSGANVLTF,TGTGCCAGTAGTATAACTTCATCCCCCCTTTCTGGGGCCAACGTCCTGACTTTC
TRBD1,TRBJ2-7,NA,TRBV5-8,CASSNRDRDEQYF,TGTGCCAGCAGCAACCGGGACAGGGACGAGCAGTACTTC
NA,TRBJ1-5,NA,TRBV7-6,CASSLARLFLQPQHF,TGTGCCAGCAGCTTAGCGAGATTATTCCTCCAGCCCCAGCATTTT
NA,TRBJ2-1,NA,TRBV6-6,CASSSGTEGVEQFF,TGTGCCAGCAGCTCTGGGACTGAGGGTGTTGAGCAGTTCTTC
NA,TRBJ2-5,NA,TRBV7-2,CASSLVQGPQETQYF,TGTGCCAGCAGCTTAGTACAGGGTCCCCAAGAGACCCAGTACTTC
TRBD1,TRBJ2-1,NA,TRBV2,CASEVFRDRDINEQFF,TGTGCCAGTGAAGTATTCCGGGACAGGGATATTAATGAGCAGTTCTTC
NA,TRBJ1-1,NA,TRBV19,CASSIERGTEAFF,TGTGCCAGTAGTATAGAGCGGGGGACTGAAGCTTTCTTT
NA,TRBJ1-1,NA,TRBV7-2,CASSLNVNTEAFF,TGTGCCAGCAGCTTAAACGTGAACACTGAAGCTTTCTTT
NA,TRBJ2-5,NA,TRBV15,CATTESGVETQYF,TGTGCCACAACTGAGTCGGGGGTGGAGACCCAGTACTTC
TRBD2,TRBJ2-2,NA,TRBV4-2,CASSQDLPSGPNTGELFF,TGTGCCAGCAGCCAAGATCTGCCTAGCGGACCCAACACCGGGGAGCTGTTTTTT
NA,TRBJ2-7,few,TRBV9,CASSVGGGHEQYF,TGTGCCAGCAGCGTAGGAGGGGGACACGAGCAGTACTTC
TRBD1,TRBJ1-4,NA,TRBV6-5,CASSYSGQGAEKLFF,TGTGCCAGCAGTTACTCGGGACAGGGGGCTGAAAAACTGTTTTTT
NA,TRBJ1-4,NA,TRBV4-2,CASSQDQEGLVTNEKLFF,TGTGCCAGCAGCCAAGATCAGGAGGGTCTAGTCACTAATGAAAAACTGTTTTTT